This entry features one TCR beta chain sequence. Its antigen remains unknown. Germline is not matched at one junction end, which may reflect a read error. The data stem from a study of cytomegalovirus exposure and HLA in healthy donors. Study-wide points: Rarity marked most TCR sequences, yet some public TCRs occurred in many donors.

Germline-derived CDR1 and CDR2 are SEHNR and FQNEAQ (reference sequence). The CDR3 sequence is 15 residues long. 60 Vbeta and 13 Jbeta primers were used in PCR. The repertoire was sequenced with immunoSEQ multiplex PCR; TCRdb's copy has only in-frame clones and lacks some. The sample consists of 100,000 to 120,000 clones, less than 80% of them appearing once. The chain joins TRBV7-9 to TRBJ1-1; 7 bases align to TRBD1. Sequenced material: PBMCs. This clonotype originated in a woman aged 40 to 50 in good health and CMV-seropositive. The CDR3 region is CSSSSPTGMNTEAFF. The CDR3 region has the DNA TGTTCCAGCAGCTCGCCGACAGGGATGAACACTGAAGCTTTCTTT.